This T cell receptor beta chain was obtained from a study of cytomegalovirus exposure and HLA in healthy donors. Findings of the study overall: Reportedly, HLA-A and HLA-B alleles of most subjects were accurately predicted from TCR beta. There were reportedly fewer N-insertions in an Asian-associated ancestry cluster than the roughly 610-donor mean, in a later analysis. Differences between HLA loci emerged in a later analysis of TCR association rates, with DRB1 most and HLA-C fewest. The study put some 150 TCR beta chains on its list as cytomegalovirus-associated.

Regarding this clone: Its target is not known.

PCR was performed using 60 Vbeta and 13 Jbeta primers. This table comes from immunoSEQ multiplex PCR, and its TCRdb copy is limited to in-frame clones, with some not included. The table has some 120,000 clones, 75% to 90% seen once; the top ten hold under 7%. The receptor was isolated from a woman between 25 and 40 years old in good health and CMV-seropositive. The sequenced sample consisted of PBMCs.

DNA of the CDR3: TGTGCCAGCAGTTTTAGCTCCACTGAAGCTTTCTTT. Encoded protein: CASSFSSTEAFF. This sequence joins TRBV28 and TRBJ1-1, with no clear D. The V and J ends lost 3 bases and 4 bases respectively, with 6 bases between them. Germline CDR1 is MDHEN and CDR2 is SYDVKM. The CDR3 sequence is 12 residues long.